This passage covers 22 T cell receptor beta chains from one sample sequenced in a study of metastatic and nonmetastatic thyroid tumors. Patients underwent thyroid surgery, and none had received any treatment before it. TCRdb reprocessed the PCR reads using MiXCR. The sample contains 60,000 to 85,000 clones, more than 15% of which appear only once. Sequencing input: blood. The receptors were gathered from a female donor with papillary thyroid cancer or a benign thyroid nodule (not recorded which). Some clones in this sample may be carry-over from other donors' samples.

This clone has a count of ten or more. This chain uses TRBV11-2 with TRBJ2-1; D could derive from TRBD1 or TRBD2 (5 bases each). In germline, CDR1 is SGHAT, CDR2 FQNNGV. The V end was cut by 1 base, the J end by 3 bases, with 19 bases between. The CDR3 sequence is 18 residues long. The DNA of the CDR3 is TGTGCCAGCAGCTTAGTTCATTCGGGAATGGGGCACTACAATGAGCAGTTCTTC. This translates into CASSLVHSGMGHYNEQFF.

The J gene is TRBJ2-2, the V gene TRBV13; 9 bases fit TRBD1. Germline V gene lookup returns CDR1 PRHDT and CDR2 FYEKMQ (reference sequence). The CDR3 contains 14 residues. The junction had 10 bases not matched to a gene; V was cut back by 5 bases and J by 12 bases. The CDR3 here is CASSRGTGQMKLFF. The CDR3 nucleotides are TGTGCCAGCAGCCGCGGGACAGGGCAAATGAAGCTGTTTTTT.

This clone was found many times. This CDR3 is CATSDPTGSGYNEQFF. The CDR3 bases are TGTGCCACCAGTGATCCGACAGGGTCTGGGTACAATGAGCAGTTCTTC. The chain joins TRBV24-1 to TRBJ2-1; TRBD1 matches at 7 bases. The V segment lost 3 bases and the J segment 4 bases; nucleotides outside the gene matches: 8. Per the germline V gene, CDR1 is KGHDR and CDR2 is SFDVKD. The CDR3 is 16 amino acids.

This rearrangement joins TRBV20-1 to TRBJ2-1, with 8 nucleotides matching TRBD1. V was pared by 0 bases and J by 3 bases, with 10 bases of the junction left unmatched. The CDR3 loop spans 17 amino acids. Germline CDR1 DFQATT, CDR2 SNEGSKA (reference sequence). The CDR3, as DNA: TGCAGTGCTAGAGATCAGGGCAGGGGGCTCTACTACAATGAGCAGTTCTTC. This encodes CSARDQGRGLYYNEQFF.

This sequence joins TRBV20-1 and TRBJ2-2; D remains unclear. The V gene's germline CDR1 is DFQATT and CDR2 SNEGSKA (reference sequence). The V end lost 0 bases, the J end lost 2 bases, and 1 base lay between the germline ends. The CDR3 spans 12 residues. CDR3: CSARENTGELFF. CDR3 bases: TGCAGTGCTAGAGAAAACACCGGGGAGCTGTTTTTT.

This clone was detected many times. This rearrangement joins TRBV19 to TRBJ2-2; 9 bases are shared with TRBD1. V lost 4 bases to trimming and J lost 5 bases; unmatched junction nucleotides: 5. There are 15 residues in the CDR3. Germline CDR1 reads LNHDA; CDR2 reads SQIVND (reference sequence). The CDR3 here is CASSRQGVETGELFF. The CDR3 DNA follows: TGTGCCAGTAGTAGACAGGGGGTAGAAACCGGGGAGCTGTTTTTT.

This clone was seen repeatedly, ten times or more. The chain carries TRBV3-1 and TRBJ2-3; tentatively, D is TRBD1 (6 bases). Looked up from germline, CDR1 is LGHDT and CDR2 is YNNKEL (reference sequence). The CDR3 spans 16 residues. V was clipped by 1 base and J by 2 bases, with 13 bases between them. The CDR3 nucleotides are TGTGCCAGCAGCCAAGCGACAGGCCACCACACAGATACGCAGTATTTT. It yields the protein CASSQATGHHTDTQYF.

In this sample, this clone turned up many times. This chain links TRBV11-3 with TRBJ2-1; D gene ambiguous. The CDR3 runs 11 residues. Germline CDR1 is SGHNT and CDR2 is YENEEA. Trimming stripped 5 bases from V and 4 bases from J, with 3 bases between. CDR3 in amino acids: CASSDYNEQFF. DNA of the CDR3: TGTGCCAGCAGCGATTACAATGAGCAGTTCTTC.

In this sample, this clone turned up many times. The chain combines TRBV11-3 with TRBJ2-2; D uncertain. Germline V CDR1 and CDR2: SGHNT, YENEEA. CDR3 length equals 14 residues. Trimming removed 3 bases from V and 1 base from J, with 6 bases in between. The CDR3 coding sequence is TGTGCCAGCAGCTTGCGGTGGAACACCGGGGAGCTGTTTTTT. As protein: CASSLRWNTGELFF. The full variable domain, completed using reference TRBV11-3 and TRBJ2-2, is EAGVVQSPRYKIIEKKQPVAFWCNPISGHNTLYWYLQNLGQGPELLIRYENEEAVDDSQLPKDRFSAERLKGVDSTLKIQPAELGDSAVYLCASSLRWNTGELFFGEGSRLTVL.

Many counts were recorded for this clone. The chain combines TRBV12-5 with TRBJ2-1; 13 positions agree with TRBD2. The CDR3 totals 17 residues. The V segment lost 0 bases and the J segment 8 bases; nucleotides outside the gene matches: 7. CDR1 LGHNT and CDR2 FRNRAP come from the germline V gene. The CDR3 reads CASGLVLAGGPADEQFF. The CDR3 DNA is TGTGCTAGTGGTTTGGTACTAGCGGGAGGGCCGGCGGATGAGCAGTTCTTC. Variable domain in full (rest from reference TRBV12-5 and TRBJ2-1): DARVTQTPRHKVTEMGQEVTMRCQPILGHNTVFWYRQTMMQGLELLAYFRNRAPLDDSGMPKDRFSAEMPDATLATLKIQPSEPRDSAVYFCASGLVLAGGPADEQFFGPGTRLTVL.

This clone was counted between two and nine times. The chain recombines TRBV5-6 with TRBJ2-7; D call uncertain. The germline gives CDR1 SGHDT, CDR2 YYEEEE. CDR3 length equals 12 residues. Trimming removed 1 base from V and 6 bases from J, with 8 bases in between. The CDR3 DNA sequence: TGTGCCAGCAGCTTGTCTCTATCCGAGCAGTACTTC. It is translated as CASSLSLSEQYF.

This clone was seen at least ten times. The rearrangement uses TRBV11-1 and TRBJ1-3; D is possibly TRBD1 (5 bases). The CDR3 is 18 amino acids. V was pared by 1 base and J by 0 bases, with 16 bases between. Germline CDR1 SGHAT, CDR2 FQDESV (reference sequence). Here the CDR3 reads CASSLDDRIFFSGNTIYF. The CDR3 DNA reads as TGTGCCAGCAGCTTAGATGACAGAATATTCTTCTCTGGAAACACCATATATTTT.

The rearrangement links TRBV20-1 to TRBJ1-2, with D possibly matching TRBD1 (5 bases). V lost 0 bases and J 3 bases, leaving 14 bases between the germline ends. The CDR3 runs 15 residues. Looked up from germline, CDR1 is DFQATT and CDR2 is SNEGSKA (reference sequence). DNA for the CDR3: TGCAGTGCTAGAGACGGAACCAAAGGGGACTATGGCTACACCTTC. Its protein product is CSARDGTKGDYGYTF.

This chain uses TRBV5-1 with TRBJ2-2; TRBD1 matches at 9 bases. In germline, CDR1 is SGHRS, CDR2 YFSETQ. This CDR3 is 16 amino acids long. V shed 1 base, J shed 5 bases, and the junction held 6 bases outside the gene matches. The CDR3 DNA reads as TGCGCCAGCAGCTTGTCTAGGACAGGGGAAACCGGGGAGCTGTTTTTT. This gives the protein CASSLSRTGETGELFF.

This clone was recorded many times. The chain recombines TRBV7-9 with TRBJ2-5, with TRBD1 as a possible D gene (5 bases). Trimming removed 2 bases at V and 2 bases at J, with 12 bases between. CDR3 length equals 15 residues. Germline V lookup: CDR1 SEHNR, CDR2 FQNEAQ (reference sequence). The CDR3 is CASSLNGQGQETQYF. The DNA of the CDR3 is TGTGCCAGCAGCTTAAATGGGCAGGGACAAGAGACCCAGTACTTC.

This clone was counted ten times or more. The chain recombines TRBV2 with TRBJ2-7, with D tentatively TRBD1 or TRBD2 (5 bases each). This CDR3 comprises 13 residues. Trimming took 11 bases from V and 2 from J, leaving 16 bases between them. Per germline, CDR1 SNHLY and CDR2 FYNNEI. CDR3 nucleotides: TGTGCCGGGACGGAGCGCCCAACCTACGAGCAGTACTTC. Amino acid sequence: CAGTERPTYEQYF.

This rearrangement joins TRBV30 to TRBJ1-2, with D maybe TRBD1 (5 bases). Between the trimmed V and J ends, which lost 4 bases and 2 bases, there was a span of 11 bases. The CDR3 loop spans 13 amino acids. Germline CDR1 is GTSNPN and CDR2 is SVGIG (reference sequence). CDR3 coding DNA: TGTGCCTGGACCCGGGACGGAAACTATGGCTACACCTTC. This translates into CAWTRDGNYGYTF.

This clone came up many times. The DNA for the CDR3 is TGTGCCAGCTCACAGGAGAACAATGAGCAGTTCTTC. As protein: CASSQENNEQFF. The gene calls are TRBV18 and TRBJ2-1; no clear D gene. Trimming stripped 4 bases from V and 5 bases from J, with 6 bases between. This CDR3 has 12 amino acids. Per germline, CDR1 KGHSH and CDR2 LQKENI. Full variable domain (rest looked up from reference TRBV18 and TRBJ2-1): NAGVMQNPRHLVRRRGQEARLRCSPMKGHSHVYWYRQLPEEGLKFMVYLQKENIIDESGMPKERFSAEFPKEGPSILRIQQVVRGDSAAYFCASSQENNEQFFGPGTRLTVL.

This clone was counted many times. The CDR3 loop reads CASSSQRLQFF. In nucleotides, the CDR3 is TGTGCCAGTAGCTCGCAGCGCTTGCAGTTCTTC. This rearrangement joins TRBV19 to TRBJ2-1; D is unclear. The length of the CDR3 is 11 residues. Trimming pared 6 bases from V and 12 bases from J, leaving 12 bases between. Germline V CDR1 and CDR2: LNHDA, SQIVND (reference sequence).

This clone was counted at least ten times. J is TRBJ2-2 and V is TRBV10-1; D unresolved. CDR3 length equals 13 residues. Germline assignment: CDR1 WNHNN and CDR2 SYGVQD (reference sequence). Trimming removed 2 bases from V and 0 bases from J, with 1 base in between. The CDR3 nucleotides are TGCGCCAGCAGTGAGACGAACACCGGGGAGCTGTTTTTT. Amino acid sequence: CASSETNTGELFF.

This clone was counted between two and nine times. A junction boundary mismatches the germline segment, possibly from a read error. The V and J genes are TRBV29-1 and TRBJ2-7; D may be TRBD2 (7 bases). Germline CDR1 and CDR2: SQVTM and ANQGSEA. This CDR3 has 12 residues. Here the CDR3 reads CSVESGGNEQYF. CDR3 in DNA: TGCAGCGTTGAATCGGGGGGCAACGAACAGTACTTC.

This clone was detected a few times. V and J are TRBV6-2 or TRBV6-3 and TRBJ2-7; 8 positions agree with TRBD2. This CDR3 has 15 amino acids. The junction had 8 bases not matched to a gene; V was cut back by 7 bases and J by 0 bases. Germline V CDR1 and CDR2: MNHEY, SVGEGT. In nucleotides, the CDR3 is TGTGCCAGCAATTCAGGGAGCGGGGGCTCCTACGAGCAGTACTTC. It translates to CASNSGSGGSYEQYF.